This TCR beta chain was captured in a study of CD8 T cells in Susac syndrome. General study points: Within total CD8+ repertoires, around 15 Susac-specific public clones were found, and within CD8+ TEMRA repertoires, about 5. The study recognized that the number of individuals in its TCR sequencing and HLA analysis was relatively small.

Purification of the CD8+ and CD4+ T cells relied on negative isolation, and TEMRA cells underwent FACS enrichment. Points on this clonotype: What it binds is not known.

CDR3 size: 15 residues. Trimming took 2 bases from V and 2 from J, leaving 12 bases between them. CDR1 and CDR2 from the germline V gene are SGDLS and YYNGEE. A quantity of about 0.5 to 1 ug RNA underwent reverse transcription using random hexamers. Amplification of the TCR beta CDR3 was carried out by immunoSEQ multiplex PCR, which spanned a total of 54 Vbeta and 13 Jbeta segments. MiXCR, applied by TCRdb to the immunoSEQ multiplex PCR reads, yields one record per CDR3 protein. The profile covers roughly 84,000 distinct CDR3 sequences, with approximately 96% appearing a single time and roughly 0.44% taken by the ten largest.

The sample comprised CD8+ T cells from PBMCs. The TCR comes from a human donor with Susac syndrome. V gene TRBV9 combines with J gene TRBJ2-3; no firm D call. The CDR3 loop reads CASSVGPKLTDTQYF. The CDR3 nucleotides are TGTGCCAGCAGCGTGGGCCCTAAGCTCACAGATACGCAGTATTTT.